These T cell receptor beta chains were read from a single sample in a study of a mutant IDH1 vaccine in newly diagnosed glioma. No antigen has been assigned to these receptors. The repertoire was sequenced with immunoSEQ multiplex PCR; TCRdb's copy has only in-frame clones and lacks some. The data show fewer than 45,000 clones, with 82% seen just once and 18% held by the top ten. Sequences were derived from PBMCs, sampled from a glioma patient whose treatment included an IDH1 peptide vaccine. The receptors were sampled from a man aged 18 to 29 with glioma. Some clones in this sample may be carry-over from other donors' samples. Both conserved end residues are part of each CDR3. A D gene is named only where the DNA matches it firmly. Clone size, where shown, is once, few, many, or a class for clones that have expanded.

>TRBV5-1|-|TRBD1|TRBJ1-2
TGCGCCAGCAGGGGACAGGGAAGATATGGCTACACCTTC
CASRGQGRYGYTF
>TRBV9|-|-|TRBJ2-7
TGTGCCAGCAGCGCACGACTACTGGGCCAGGGTGGTGAGCAGTACTTC
CASSARLLGQGGEQYF
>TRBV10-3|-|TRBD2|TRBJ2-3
TGTGCCATCAGTGAGGGGGTTCCGGGAGGAATCACAGATACGCAGTATTTT
CAISEGVPGGITDTQYF
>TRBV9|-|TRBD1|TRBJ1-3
TGTGCCAGCAGCGTTGGGCAGGGGGCGTCTGGAAACACCATATATTTT
CASSVGQGASGNTIYF
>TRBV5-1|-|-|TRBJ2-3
TGCGCCAGCAGCTTGGAGGGGAGCACAGATACGCAGTATTTT
CASSLEGSTDTQYF
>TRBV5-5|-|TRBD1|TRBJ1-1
TGTGCCAGCAGGTTTGACAGGGTTGCTTTCTTT
CASRFDRVAFF
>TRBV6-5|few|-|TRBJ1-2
TGTGCCAGCAGCTACTCGAAGCGGGACAACTATGGCTACACCTTC
CASSYSKRDNYGYTF
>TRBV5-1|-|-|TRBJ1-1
TGCGCCAGCAGCTTGGACCATAGGACAGCTTTCTTT
CASSLDHRTAFF
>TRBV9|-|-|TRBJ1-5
TGTGCCAGCAACTTAGGGGGGAATCAGCCCCAGCATTTT
CASNLGGNQPQHF
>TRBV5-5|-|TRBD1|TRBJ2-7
TGTGCCAGCATCGACAGGGGTAGTACCTACGAGCAGTACTTC
CASIDRGSTYEQYF
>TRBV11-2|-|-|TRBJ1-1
TGTGCCAGCAGCGCTTTCGGGGGGAACACTGAAGCTTTCTTT
CASSAFGGNTEAFF
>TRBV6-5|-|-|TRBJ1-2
TGTGCCAGCAGTTCCGCGACCCCCTATGGCTACACCTTC
CASSSATPYGYTF
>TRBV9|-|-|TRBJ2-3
TGTGCCAGCAGCGTAGACCTTAGAAGGGTTAGCACAGATACGCAGTATTTT
CASSVDLRRVSTDTQYF
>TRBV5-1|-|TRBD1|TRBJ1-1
TGCGCCAGCAGCCTGGGACAGTTCATGAACACTGAAGCTTTCTTT
CASSLGQFMNTEAFF
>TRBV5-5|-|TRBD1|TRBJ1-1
TGTGCCAGCAGCTGGCCGGGACAGGGGAACACTGAAGCTTTCTTT
CASSWPGQGNTEAFF
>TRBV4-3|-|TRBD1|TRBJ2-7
TGCGCCAGCAGCCAAGATGATCCCACAGGGGCCCACGAGCAGTACTTC
CASSQDDPTGAHEQYF
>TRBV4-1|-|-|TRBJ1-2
TGCGCCAGCAGCCAAGATGCAACAGCTAGGGACTATGGCTACACCTTC
CASSQDATARDYGYTF
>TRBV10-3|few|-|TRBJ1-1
TGTGCCATCAGTGATCGTGGACATGCGAACACTGAAGCTTTCTTT
CAISDRGHANTEAFF
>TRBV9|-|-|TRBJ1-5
TGTGCCAGCAGCGCCGACCATCTTAATCAGCCCCAGCATTTT
CASSADHLNQPQHF
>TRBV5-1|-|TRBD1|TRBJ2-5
TGCGCCAGCAGCTCCGGCCTCGGGACAGGGCAAGAGACCCAGTACTTC
CASSSGLGTGQETQYF